The present entry profiles one TCR beta chain with its context. Its specificity is unknown. Primers included in the PCR were 60 Vbeta and 13 Jbeta primers. Method: immunoSEQ multiplex PCR; TCRdb's copy keeps in-frame clones and lacks some. The sample yields 90,000 to 130,000 clones, 75% to 90% seen once. This specimen comes from a study of cytomegalovirus exposure and HLA in healthy donors. CDR1 and CDR2 from the germline V gene are MDHEN and SYDVKM. The CDR3 extends over 14 amino acids. V was pared by 5 bases and J by 1 base, with 4 bases of the junction left unmatched. Study-wide findings and caveats: Later analysis found that TCR beta chains associated with HLA were more clonally expanded than other, equally common chains.

The receptor was derived from a man in his forties in good health and CMV-seronegative. The rearrangement uses TRBV28 and TRBJ1-1; 7 positions agree with TRBD1. The sequenced sample was PBMCs. The CDR3 protein is CASSINRGNTEAFF. The CDR3 DNA is TGTGCCAGCAGTATTAACAGGGGGAACACTGAAGCTTTCTTT.